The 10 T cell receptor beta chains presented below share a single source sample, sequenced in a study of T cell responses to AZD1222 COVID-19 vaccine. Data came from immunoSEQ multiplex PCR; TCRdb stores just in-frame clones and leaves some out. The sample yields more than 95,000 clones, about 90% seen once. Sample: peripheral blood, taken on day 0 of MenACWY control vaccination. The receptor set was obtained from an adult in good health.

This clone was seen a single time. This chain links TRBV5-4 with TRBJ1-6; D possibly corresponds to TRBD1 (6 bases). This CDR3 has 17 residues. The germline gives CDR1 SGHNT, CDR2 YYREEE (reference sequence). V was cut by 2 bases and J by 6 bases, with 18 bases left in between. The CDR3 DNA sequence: TGTGCCAGCAGCTTTAACGCCAGGGGCGGCGTTAATTCACCCCTCCACTTT. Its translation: CASSFNARGGVNSPLHF.

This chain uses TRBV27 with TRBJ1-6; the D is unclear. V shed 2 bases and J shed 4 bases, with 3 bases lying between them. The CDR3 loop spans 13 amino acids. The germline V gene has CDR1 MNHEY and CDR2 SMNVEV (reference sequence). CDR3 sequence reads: CASSLGYNSPLHF. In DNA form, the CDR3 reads TGTGCCAGCAGTTTAGGGTATAATTCACCCCTCCACTTT.

The CDR3 loop reads CASSPLTSAQFF. CDR3 DNA: TGTGCCAGCAGCCCCCTTACTAGCGCGCAGTTCTTC. The gene calls are TRBV9 and TRBJ2-1; TRBD2 aligns across 7 bases. The germline V gene encodes CDR1 SGDLS and CDR2 YYNGEE. This CDR3 has 12 residues. V shed 4 bases and J 12 bases; nucleotides not matched to a gene: 7.

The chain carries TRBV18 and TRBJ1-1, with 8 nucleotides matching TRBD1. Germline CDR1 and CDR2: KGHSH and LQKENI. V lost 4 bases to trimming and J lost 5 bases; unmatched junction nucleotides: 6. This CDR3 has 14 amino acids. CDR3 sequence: CASSLFDRGTEAFF. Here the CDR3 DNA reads TGTGCCAGCTCACTCTTTGACAGGGGTACTGAAGCTTTCTTT. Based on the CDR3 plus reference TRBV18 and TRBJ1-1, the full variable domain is NAGVMQNPRHLVRRRGQEARLRCSPMKGHSHVYWYRQLPEEGLKFMVYLQKENIIDESGMPKERFSAEFPKEGPSILRIQQVVRGDSAAYFCASSLFDRGTEAFFGQGTRLTVV.

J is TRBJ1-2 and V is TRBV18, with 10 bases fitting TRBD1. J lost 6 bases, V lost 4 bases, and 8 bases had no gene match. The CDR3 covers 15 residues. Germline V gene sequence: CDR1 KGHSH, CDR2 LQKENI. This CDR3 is CASSLNPGTGDGYTF. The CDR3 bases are TGTGCCAGCTCACTAAACCCCGGGACAGGGGATGGCTACACCTTC. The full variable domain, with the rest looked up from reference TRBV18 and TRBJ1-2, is NAGVMQNPRHLVRRRGQEARLRCSPMKGHSHVYWYRQLPEEGLKFMVYLQKENIIDESGMPKERFSAEFPKEGPSILRIQQVVRGDSAAYFCASSLNPGTGDGYTFGSGTRLTVV.

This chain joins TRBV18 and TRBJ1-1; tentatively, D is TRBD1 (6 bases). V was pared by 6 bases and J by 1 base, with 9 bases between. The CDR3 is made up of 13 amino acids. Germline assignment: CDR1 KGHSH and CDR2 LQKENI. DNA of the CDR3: TGTGCCAGCTCCGACAGGACGAACACTGAAGCTTTCTTT. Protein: CASSDRTNTEAFF.

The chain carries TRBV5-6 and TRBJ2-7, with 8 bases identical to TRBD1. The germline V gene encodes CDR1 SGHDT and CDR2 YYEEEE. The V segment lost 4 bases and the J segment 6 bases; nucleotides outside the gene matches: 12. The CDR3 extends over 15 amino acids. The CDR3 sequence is CASSMGAQTGGEQYF. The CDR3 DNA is TGTGCCAGCAGCATGGGCGCCCAAACAGGGGGCGAGCAGTACTTC.

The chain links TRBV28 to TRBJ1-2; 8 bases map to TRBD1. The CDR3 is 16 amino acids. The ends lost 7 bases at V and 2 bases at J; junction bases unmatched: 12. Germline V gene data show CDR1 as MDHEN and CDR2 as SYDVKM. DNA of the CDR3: TGTGCCAGCAAAAAATCCCCGGGACAGGAGAACTATGGCTACACCTTC. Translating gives CASKKSPGQENYGYTF.

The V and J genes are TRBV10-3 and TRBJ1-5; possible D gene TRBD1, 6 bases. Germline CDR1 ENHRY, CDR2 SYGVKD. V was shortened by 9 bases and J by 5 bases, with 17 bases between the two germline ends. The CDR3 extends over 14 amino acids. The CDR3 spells CAIRGGLGDQPQHF. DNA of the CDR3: TGTGCCATTAGGGGGGGACTAGGGGATCAGCCCCAGCATTTT.

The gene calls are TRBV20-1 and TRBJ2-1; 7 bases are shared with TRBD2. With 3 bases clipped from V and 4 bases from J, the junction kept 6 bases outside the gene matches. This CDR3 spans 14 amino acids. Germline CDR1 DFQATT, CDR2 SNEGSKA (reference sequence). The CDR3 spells CSASSGRVYNEQFF. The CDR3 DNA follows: TGCAGTGCTAGTAGTGGGAGGGTGTACAATGAGCAGTTCTTC.